A selection of T cell receptor beta chains follows, all from one sample in a study of blood T cell repertoires in COVID-19. Assay: immunoSEQ multiplex PCR; the TCRdb copy retains only in-frame clones and omits some. The profile shows nearly 350,000 clones, less than 90% of them singletons. Sequenced: PBMCs or T cells enriched from blood (not recorded which). These receptors all stem from a woman aged 30 to 39 who had recovered from COVID-19. Both conserved end residues are part of each CDR3.

CDR3aa,j_gene,v_gene
CASLSGGYQETQYF,TRBJ2-5,TRBV9
CAISDWDRDQPQHF,TRBJ1-5,TRBV10-3
CASSIDLFRGLNTEAFF,TRBJ1-1,TRBV19
CASSEITGSANNYGYTF,TRBJ1-2,TRBV6-1
CASSPREGVRGGGYTF,TRBJ1-2,TRBV5-4
CASTKQDYSNQPQHF,TRBJ1-5,TRBV6-5
CASSQDRDMTNYGYTF,TRBJ1-2,TRBV14
CASGRVRDAEAFF,TRBJ1-1,TRBV28
CASSYTGGWTNGYTF,TRBJ1-2,TRBV6-5
CASSSLEGQGMNTEAFF,TRBJ1-1,TRBV5-5
CASGARGINQPQHF,TRBJ1-5,TRBV6-5
CSVEKGTGGLSIGGYTF,TRBJ1-2,TRBV29-1
CASSLVSGRWDEKLFF,TRBJ1-4,TRBV7-2
CASSARTGIRNTGELFF,TRBJ2-2,TRBV2
CASSGIGTGTGDNEQFF,TRBJ2-1,TRBV10-1
CASRRQGNTEAFF,TRBJ1-1,TRBV12-3/TRBV12-4
CASSPGTGEEKLFF,TRBJ1-4,TRBV2
CASSQQGGNTIYF,TRBJ1-3,TRBV14
CASRAGGGDEQYF,TRBJ2-7,TRBV6-6
CASSPRQAPTYEQYF,TRBJ2-7,TRBV10-2
CASSLFGTTGMDTQYF,TRBJ2-3,TRBV2
CASGQGYEKLFF,TRBJ1-4,TRBV28